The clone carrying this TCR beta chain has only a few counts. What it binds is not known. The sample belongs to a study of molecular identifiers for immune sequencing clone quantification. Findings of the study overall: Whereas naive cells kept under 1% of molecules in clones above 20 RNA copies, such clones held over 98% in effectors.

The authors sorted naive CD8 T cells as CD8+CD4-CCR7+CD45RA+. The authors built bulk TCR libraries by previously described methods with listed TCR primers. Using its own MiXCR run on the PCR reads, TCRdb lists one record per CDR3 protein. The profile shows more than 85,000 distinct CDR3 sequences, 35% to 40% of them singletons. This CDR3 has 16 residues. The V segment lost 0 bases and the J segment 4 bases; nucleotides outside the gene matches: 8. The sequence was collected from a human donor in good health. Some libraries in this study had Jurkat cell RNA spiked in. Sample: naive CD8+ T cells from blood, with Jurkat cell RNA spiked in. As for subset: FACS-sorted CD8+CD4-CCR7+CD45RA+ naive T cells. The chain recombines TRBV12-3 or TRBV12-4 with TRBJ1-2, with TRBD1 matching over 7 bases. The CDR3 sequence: CASSLAGQVAGYGYTF. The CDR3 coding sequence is TGTGCCAGCAGTTTAGCCGGACAGGTTGCAGGCTATGGCTACACCTTC.